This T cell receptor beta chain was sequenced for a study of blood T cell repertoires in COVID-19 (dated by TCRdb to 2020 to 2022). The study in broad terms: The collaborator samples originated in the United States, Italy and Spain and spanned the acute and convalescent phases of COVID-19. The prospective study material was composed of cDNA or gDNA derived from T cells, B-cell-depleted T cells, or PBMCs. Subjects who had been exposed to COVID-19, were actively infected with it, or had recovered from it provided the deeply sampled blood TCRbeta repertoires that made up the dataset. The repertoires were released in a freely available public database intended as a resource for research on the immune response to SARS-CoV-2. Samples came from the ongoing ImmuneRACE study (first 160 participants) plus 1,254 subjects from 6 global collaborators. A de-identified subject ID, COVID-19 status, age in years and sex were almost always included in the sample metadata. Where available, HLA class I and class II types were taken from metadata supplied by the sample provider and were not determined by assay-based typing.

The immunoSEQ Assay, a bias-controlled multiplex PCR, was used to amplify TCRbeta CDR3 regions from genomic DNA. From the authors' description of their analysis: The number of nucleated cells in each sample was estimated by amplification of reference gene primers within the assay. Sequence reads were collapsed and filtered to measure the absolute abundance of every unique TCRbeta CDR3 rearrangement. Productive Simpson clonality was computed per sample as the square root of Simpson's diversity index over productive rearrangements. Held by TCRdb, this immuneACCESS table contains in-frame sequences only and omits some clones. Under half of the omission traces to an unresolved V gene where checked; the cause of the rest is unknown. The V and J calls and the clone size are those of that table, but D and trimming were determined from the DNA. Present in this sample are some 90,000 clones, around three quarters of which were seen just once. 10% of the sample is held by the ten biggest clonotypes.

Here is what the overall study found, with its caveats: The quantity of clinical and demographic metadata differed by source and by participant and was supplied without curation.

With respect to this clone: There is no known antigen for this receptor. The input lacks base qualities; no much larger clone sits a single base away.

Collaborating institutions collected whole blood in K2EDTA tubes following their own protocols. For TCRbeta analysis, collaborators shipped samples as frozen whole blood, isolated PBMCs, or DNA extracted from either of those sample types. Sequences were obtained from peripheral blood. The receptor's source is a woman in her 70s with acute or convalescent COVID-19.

The CDR3 region has the sequence CASEFRGTEAFF. The DNA sequence follows: TGTGCCAGTGAGTTCAGGGGAACTGAAGCTTTCTTT. Recombination linked TRBV19 to TRBJ1-1; the best D guess is TRBD1, with 6 bases matching. According to the germline V gene (reference sequence), CDR1 reads LNHDA and CDR2 reads SQIVND. A distance of 12 bases separates the germline ends of V and J, which lose 8 bases and 5 bases respectively. The CDR3 measures 12 amino acids from cysteine to phenylalanine. Only CDR3 DNA remains: 36 bases, in frame from the first base.